These 17 T cell receptor beta chains were sequenced from one sample in a study of Ad26.COV2.S vaccination and SARS-CoV-2 variants. The data were produced by immunoSEQ multiplex PCR, yet TCRdb's version contains in-frame clones alone and is incomplete. The sample carries around 340,000 clones, 85% to 90% recorded once. Treatment given: about 20 received Ad26.COV2.S at low or high dose, single or two shots; about 5 received placebo; per-sample allocation not given. Sampling was performed 63 days after the first vaccine or placebo injection. The sequencing here drew on peripheral blood, taken in a trial of Ad26.COV2.S vaccine versus placebo. These receptors all come from a person aged 18-65 years who received the Ad26.COV2.S COVID-19 vaccine or a placebo.

V usage is TRBV28 and J usage is TRBJ2-4; D might be TRBD1 or TRBD2, each matching 5 bases. Trimming took 6 bases from V and 8 from J, leaving 14 bases between them. This CDR3 has 13 amino acids. CDR1 is MDHEN and CDR2 is SYDVKM in the germline V gene. The CDR3 coding sequence is TGTGCCAGCAGGGGACCTTCAGTCCACATTCAGTACTTC. Amino acid sequence: CASRGPSVHIQYF.

The rearrangement uses TRBV6-5 and TRBJ2-5; TRBD1 might be the D (5 bases). The V and J ends lost 1 base and 3 bases respectively, with 6 bases between them. The CDR3 runs 13 residues. The germline V gene encodes CDR1 MNHEY and CDR2 SVGAGI. CDR3 amino acids: CASSYLGEETQYF. DNA of the CDR3: TGTGCCAGCAGTTACTTAGGGGAAGAGACCCAGTACTTC.

CDR3 sequence (DNA): TGTGCCAGCAGCTTAGTATTGGGCCACCAAGAGACCCAGTACTTC. Its protein is CASSLVLGHQETQYF. The V and J genes are TRBV7-2 and TRBJ2-5; D unclear. CDR1 is SGHTA and CDR2 is FQGNSA in the germline V gene. The CDR3 contains 15 residues. V was clipped by 1 base and J by 0 bases, with 9 bases between them.

Only a few counts were recorded for this clone. The J gene is TRBJ1-2, the V gene TRBV19; no firm D call. Per germline, CDR1 LNHDA and CDR2 SQIVND (reference sequence). CDR3 length equals 14 residues. Trimming shortened V by 6 bases and J by 2 bases, and 13 bases separated the two germline ends. The DNA of the CDR3 is TGTGCCAGTAGCCCTACCGCCATAAACTATGGCTACACCTTC. Residues: CASSPTAINYGYTF.

This clone was counted a single time. The J gene is TRBJ2-3, the V gene TRBV7-9; D is uncertain. CDR1 and CDR2 (germline): SEHNR, FQNEAQ (reference sequence). V was shortened by 2 bases and J by 5 bases, with 11 bases between the two germline ends. The CDR3 is 14 residues long. CDR3 residues: CASSLWDRRDTQYF. The CDR3 bases are TGTGCCAGCAGCTTATGGGATCGAAGAGATACGCAGTATTTT. The full variable domain, with the rest looked up from reference TRBV7-9 and TRBJ2-3, is DTGVSQNPRHKITKRGQNVTFRCDPISEHNRLYWYRQTLGQGPEFLTYFQNEAQLEKSRLLSDRFSAERPKGSFSTLEIQRTEQGDSAMYLCASSLWDRRDTQYFGPGTRLTVL.

The chain is built from TRBV11-3 and TRBJ2-3, with no clear D. The CDR3 runs 13 residues. Germline CDR1 and CDR2: SGHNT and YENEEA. V lost 0 bases and J 7 bases, leaving 8 bases between the germline ends. The CDR3 loop reads CASSLEGSNTQYF. Here the CDR3 DNA reads TGTGCCAGCAGCTTAGAGGGCAGTAATACGCAGTATTTT.

The chain recombines TRBV19 with TRBJ2-6; possibly TRBD1 for D (6 bases). CDR3 length: 17 residues. The V and J ends lost 5 bases and 0 bases respectively, with 14 bases between them. Looked up from germline, CDR1 is LNHDA and CDR2 is SQIVND (reference sequence). CDR3 residues: CASSFPTGSSGANVLTF. The CDR3 DNA sequence: TGTGCCAGTAGTTTCCCGACAGGAAGCTCTGGGGCCAACGTCCTGACTTTC.

The chain has TRBV2 and TRBJ1-2, with D possibly being TRBD1 (5 bases). The CDR3 length is 12 residues. CDR1 and CDR2 from the germline V gene are SNHLY and FYNNEI. V was shortened by 6 bases and J by 4 bases, with 9 bases between the two germline ends. In DNA form, the CDR3 reads TGTGCCAGCAGGGGCAGGGTCTATGGCTACACCTTC. This sequence encodes CASRGRVYGYTF.

The rearrangement uses TRBV3-1 (or the pseudogene TRBV3-2) and TRBJ2-1; 8 nucleotides match TRBD2. J gave up 6 bases and V 1 base, and 8 bases lay outside the gene matches. In germline, CDR1 is LGHDT, CDR2 YNNKEL (reference sequence). The CDR3 loop spans 16 amino acids. CDR3 loop: CASSQGGAGVSNEQFF. The CDR3 DNA is TGTGCCAGCAGCCAAGGAGGAGCGGGAGTTTCCAATGAGCAGTTCTTC.

About this clone: This CDR3 is also generated by other DNA sequences in the sample. The chain links TRBV30 to TRBJ1-2; D unclear. The CDR3 length is 13 residues. Looked up from germline, CDR1 is GTSNPN and CDR2 is SVGIG (reference sequence). V shed 0 bases and J shed 4 bases, with 9 bases lying between them. CDR3 nucleotide sequence: TGTGCCTGGAGTGTGGGTGCGGGCTATGGCTACACCTTC. It is translated as CAWSVGAGYGYTF.

The chain combines TRBV29-1 with TRBJ2-7, with a tentative D call TRBD1 (7 bases). The germline V and J ends were trimmed by 5 bases and 2 bases, with 19 bases remaining between them. The V gene's germline CDR1 is SQVTM and CDR2 ANQGSEA. This CDR3 contains 15 residues. CDR3 in DNA: TGCAGCGTTCAAGGACAGGCGGGACTGGCCTACGAGCAGTACTTC. Residues: CSVQGQAGLAYEQYF.

This clone was detected a few times. The rearrangement uses TRBV7-6 and TRBJ2-7; D is possibly TRBD1 (6 bases). V lost 5 bases, J lost 6 bases, and 14 bases lay in between. Germline values: CDR1 SGHVS, CDR2 FNYEAQ. The CDR3 is 13 amino acids. The CDR3 reads CASSVTGTTEQYF. In DNA form, the CDR3 reads TGTGCCAGCAGCGTTACCGGGACAACCGAGCAGTACTTC.

The rearrangement uses TRBV29-1 and TRBJ2-1, with TRBD2 matching over 7 bases. CDR1 is SQVTM, CDR2 ANQGSEA, per germline. This CDR3 has 16 residues. The ends lost 6 bases at V and 1 base at J; junction bases unmatched: 12. CDR3 nucleotide sequence: TGCAGCGTAAGACTAGCAGGGCCCGGGTCCTACAATGAGCAGTTCTTC. Encoded protein: CSVRLAGPGSYNEQFF.

J is TRBJ2-5 and V is TRBV9; 8 bases match TRBD1. Germline-derived CDR1 and CDR2 are SGDLS and YYNGEE. The CDR3 has 17 amino acids. The junction had 11 bases not matched to a gene; V was cut back by 2 bases and J by 2 bases. CDR3 sequence: CASSVAPGQGPQETQYF. The CDR3, as DNA: TGTGCCAGCAGCGTCGCTCCCGGACAGGGCCCTCAAGAGACCCAGTACTTC.

V gene TRBV6-1 combines with J gene TRBJ2-3; D unclear. Germline values: CDR1 MNHNS, CDR2 SASEGT. Trimming stripped 1 base from V and 0 bases from J, with 11 bases between. This CDR3 is built from 16 residues. In DNA, the CDR3 is TGTGCCAGCAGTGAAGGGGGTTACTCTAGCACAGATACGCAGTATTTT. The encoded protein is CASSEGGYSSTDTQYF.

This chain uses TRBV6-2 or TRBV6-3 with TRBJ2-2, with a weak D call TRBD1 (6 bases). Per the germline V gene, CDR1 is MNHEY and CDR2 is SVGEGT. CDR3 length equals 15 residues. V was clipped by 5 bases and J by 0 bases, with 10 bases between them. The CDR3 DNA sequence: TGTGCCAGCAGTCTGGGGACAACGAACACCGGGGAGCTGTTTTTT. It translates to CASSLGTTNTGELFF.

This rearrangement joins TRBV30 to TRBJ2-7, with a possible D match to TRBD1 (5 bases). This CDR3 is 12 amino acids long. Germline assignment: CDR1 GTSNPN and CDR2 SVGIG (reference sequence). Trimming stripped 0 bases from V and 6 bases from J, with 9 bases between. CDR3 amino acids: CAWSVYTGEQYF. CDR3 bases: TGTGCCTGGAGTGTATATACAGGCGAGCAGTACTTC.